At least ten counts were recorded for the clone carrying this T cell receptor (beta chain). The target antigen is unknown. A template switching step contributed a universal primer site, while unique molecular identifiers were present in the cDNA. TCRdb re-analysed the 5' RACE reads in MiXCR, keeping a single row per CDR3 protein. The sample lists a few hundred thousand distinct CDR3 sequences; roughly 18% were seen once. The data derive from a study of identical twins. Study-level points and caveats: Alpha sequences that were out-of-frame and twin-shared showed an excess of low generation probability. Model-predicted out-of-frame TCR alpha sharing fell below observed values in monozygotic twins.

The length of the CDR3 is 16 residues. With 3 bases removed from V and 0 bases from J, the gap between germline ends came to 11 bases. The receptor's source is a man over 45 in good health. The chain uses TRBV12-3 or TRBV12-4 and TRBJ2-2; no clear D gene. What was sequenced was naive T cells sorted from blood. In DNA, the CDR3 is TGTGCCAGCAGTTTCGCACGACACCCGAACACCGGGGAGCTGTTTTTT. Encoded protein: CASSFARHPNTGELFF.